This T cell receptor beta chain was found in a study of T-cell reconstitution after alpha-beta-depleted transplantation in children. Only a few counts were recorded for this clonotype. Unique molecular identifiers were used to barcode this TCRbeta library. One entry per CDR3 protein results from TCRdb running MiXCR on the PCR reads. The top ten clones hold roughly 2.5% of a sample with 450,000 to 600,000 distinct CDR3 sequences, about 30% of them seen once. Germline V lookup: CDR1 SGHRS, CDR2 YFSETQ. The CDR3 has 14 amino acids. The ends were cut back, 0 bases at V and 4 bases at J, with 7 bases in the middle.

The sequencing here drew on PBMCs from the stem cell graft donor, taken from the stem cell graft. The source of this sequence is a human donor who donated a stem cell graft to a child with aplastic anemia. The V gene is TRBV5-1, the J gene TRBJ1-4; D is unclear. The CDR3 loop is CASSLGHLNEKLFF. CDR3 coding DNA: TGCGCCAGCAGCTTGGGACACCTTAATGAAAAACTGTTTTTT.